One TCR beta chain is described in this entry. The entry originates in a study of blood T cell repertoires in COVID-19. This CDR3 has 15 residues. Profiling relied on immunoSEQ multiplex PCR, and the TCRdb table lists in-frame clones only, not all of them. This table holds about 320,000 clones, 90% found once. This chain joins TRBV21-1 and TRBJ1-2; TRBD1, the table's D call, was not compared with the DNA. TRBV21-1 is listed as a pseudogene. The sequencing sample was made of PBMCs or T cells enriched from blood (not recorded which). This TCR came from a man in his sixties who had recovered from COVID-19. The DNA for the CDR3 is TGTGCCAGCAGCAAAAAACAGGGACCCAACTATGGCTACACCTTC. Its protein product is CASSKKQGPNYGYTF.